One sample yielded the 11 T cell receptor beta chains listed below, sequenced in a study of T cells expressing NK-cell markers. One entry per CDR3 protein, without DNA, is what TCRdb gives after re-calling the 5' RACE reads. This sample's clone table lists approximately 550,000 distinct CDR3 sequences. The sample taken for sequencing was blood T cells: a sorted CD56 or NKG2C T cell subset, CD4+ or CD8+ T cells, or bulk PBMC T cells (not recorded which). The receptors here all came from a man younger than 35 in good health.

V and J are TRBV3-1 and TRBJ2-5; the TRBD2 assignment by TCRdb is unverifiable without DNA. Germline CDR1 LGHDT, CDR2 YNNKEL (reference sequence). The CDR3 length is 16 residues. CDR3 sequence: CASSALTSGTQETQYF.

The genes are TRBV6-5 and TRBJ1-5; TCRdb reports TRBD1, a call that lacks DNA to check it against. This CDR3 is 14 amino acids long. In germline, CDR1 is MNHEY, CDR2 SVGAGI. The CDR3 sequence is CASSRDRAGQPQHF.

J is TRBJ2-1 and V is TRBV18; TCRdb designates TRBD2, a call that cannot be tested without DNA. In germline, CDR1 is KGHSH, CDR2 LQKENI. This CDR3 has 15 residues. CDR3 sequence: CASSPASGSGNEQFF. Full variable domain (remainder filled in from reference TRBV18 and TRBJ2-1): NAGVMQNPRHLVRRRGQEARLRCSPMKGHSHVYWYRQLPEEGLKFMVYLQKENIIDESGMPKERFSAEFPKEGPSILRIQQVVRGDSAAYFCASSPASGSGNEQFFGPGTRLTVL.

The chain carries TRBV28 and TRBJ2-1; TCRdb's D gene call, TRBD2, goes unchecked for lack of DNA. Looked up from germline, CDR1 is MDHEN and CDR2 is SYDVKM. This CDR3 spans 18 amino acids. Here the CDR3 reads CASTGGTSGRQIHNEQFF.

The chain combines TRBV5-1 with TRBJ2-7; TCRdb's D gene call, TRBD1, goes unchecked for lack of DNA. CDR1 is SGHRS and CDR2 is YFSETQ in the germline V gene. The CDR3 is 14 amino acids. The CDR3 protein is CASSPGLGSYEQYF.

The chain combines TRBV9 with TRBJ1-6; TCRdb lists TRBD1, though no DNA is available to test this call. Germline values: CDR1 SGDLS, CDR2 YYNGEE. This CDR3 spans 15 amino acids. The CDR3 is CASTSSGRENSPLHF.

This chain uses TRBV4-3 with TRBJ2-1; the D call of TRBD2 rests on TCRdb alone, since no DNA is present to check it. CDR1 LGHNA and CDR2 YSLEER come from the germline V gene. The CDR3 length is 17 residues. The CDR3 region is CASSHSSSPLPYNEQFF.

The V gene is TRBV7-9, the J gene TRBJ2-3; checking the TCRdb D call of TRBD2 is not possible without DNA. This CDR3 has 17 residues. Per the germline V gene, CDR1 is SEHNR and CDR2 is FQNEAQ (reference sequence). This CDR3 is CASSGGSGRRGTDTQYF. The whole variable domain, remainder taken from reference TRBV7-9 and TRBJ2-3, is DTGVSQNPRHKITKRGQNVTFRCDPISEHNRLYWYRQTLGQGPEFLTYFQNEAQLEKSRLLSDRFSAERPKGSFSTLEIQRTEQGDSAMYLCASSGGSGRRGTDTQYFGPGTRLTVL.

The chain uses TRBV29-1 and TRBJ2-5; TCRdb returns TRBD2, unconfirmable since there is no DNA. This CDR3 is 11 amino acids long. Per the germline V gene, CDR1 is SQVTM and CDR2 is ANQGSEA. This CDR3 reads CSAAGDETQYF.

CDR3 protein: CASSQGLAGGYNEQFF. The chain recombines TRBV7-8 with TRBJ2-1; without DNA, the TCRdb call of TRBD2 cannot be checked. The germline CDR1 and CDR2 sequences are SGHVS and FQNEAQ. The CDR3 length is 16 residues.

V is TRBV12-3 or TRBV12-4 and J is TRBJ1-5; the D call from TCRdb, TRBD1, cannot be confirmed without DNA. The CDR3 consists of 15 residues. CDR3 loop: CASSPRTGGRQPQHF.